One and the same sample provided the 27 T cell receptor beta chains below, sequenced in a study of blood T cells in healthy people across ages. Sample-barcoded 5' priming and a J-beta primer mix drove a second PCR of roughly 6 to 12 cycles. TCRdb itself ran the 5' RACE reads through MiXCR, one entry per CDR3 protein. The sample records 700,000 or so distinct CDR3 sequences, about a fifth being singletons. The source material was blood. The receptors were sampled from a man aged 65 to 85 in good health.

The rearrangement uses TRBV6-6 and TRBJ2-2; perhaps TRBD1 as D (5 bases). V gave up 2 bases and J gave up 4 bases, with 8 bases separating them. CDR3 length: 14 amino acids. In germline, CDR1 is MNHNY, CDR2 SVGAGI (reference sequence). CDR3 loop: CASSYQGSTGELFF. In DNA, the CDR3 is TGTGCCAGCAGTTACCAGGGAAGCACCGGGGAGCTGTTTTTT.

The rearrangement uses TRBV20-1 and TRBJ1-1, with D uncertain. The CDR3 is 13 residues long. CDR1 is DFQATT and CDR2 is SNEGSKA in the germline V gene (reference sequence). The ends were cut back, 5 bases at V and 6 bases at J, with 16 bases in the middle. CDR3 bases: TGCAGTGCTCCAAGTTATCACACGGCTGAAGCTTTCTTT. Translated: CSAPSYHTAEAFF.

In the case of this clonotype: A much larger clone differs by one base, so this may be a read error. V and J are TRBV5-5 and TRBJ1-2, with a possible D match to TRBD1 (5 bases). The CDR3 length is 14 residues. Germline V CDR1 and CDR2: SGHKS, YYEKEE (reference sequence). Trimming shortened V by 7 bases and J by 1 base, and 14 bases separated the two germline ends. The CDR3 region is CASGITTDNYGYTF. The CDR3, as DNA: TGTGCCAGCGGCATAACGACAGATAACTATGGCTACACCTTC.

The chain joins TRBV20-1 to TRBJ2-1; TRBD2 is a possible D gene (6 bases). The V gene lost 0 bases and the J gene lost 1 base, with 7 bases spanning the gap. The germline CDR1 and CDR2 sequences are DFQATT and SNEGSKA (reference sequence). The CDR3 runs 14 residues. CDR3 sequence reads: CSARDSGSYNEQFF. Here the CDR3 DNA reads TGCAGTGCTAGAGATAGCGGATCCTACAATGAGCAGTTCTTC.

This chain uses TRBV18 with TRBJ2-3; D is perhaps TRBD2 (5 bases). Trimming removed 3 bases at V and 2 bases at J, with 9 bases between. Germline CDR1 and CDR2: KGHSH and LQKENI. This CDR3 has 14 amino acids. The CDR3 DNA reads TGTGCCAGCTCACCCTGGGGAGCCACAGATACGCAGTATTTT. Translating gives CASSPWGATDTQYF. The full variable domain, rest sourced from reference TRBV18 and TRBJ2-3, is NAGVMQNPRHLVRRRGQEARLRCSPMKGHSHVYWYRQLPEEGLKFMVYLQKENIIDESGMPKERFSAEFPKEGPSILRIQQVVRGDSAAYFCASSPWGATDTQYFGPGTRLTVL.

There are a few counts of this clonotype. This chain connects TRBV6-5 to TRBJ1-1; D is possibly TRBD1 (5 bases). CDR3 length equals 13 residues. The germline V and J ends were trimmed by 4 bases and 6 bases, with 12 bases remaining between them. CDR1 and CDR2 (germline): MNHEY, SVGAGI. Here the CDR3 DNA reads TGTGCCAGCAGTTTTCGACAGAAGGCTGAAGCTTTCTTT. It is translated as CASSFRQKAEAFF.

The J gene is TRBJ2-1, the V gene TRBV7-6, with D possibly being TRBD2 (6 bases). The CDR3 runs to 14 residues. The V gene's germline CDR1 is SGHVS and CDR2 FNYEAQ. V was pared by 7 bases and J by 6 bases, with 16 bases between. CDR3 sequence: CASTARGLVNEQFF. The CDR3 coding sequence is TGTGCCAGCACCGCGCGGGGTTTGGTCAATGAGCAGTTCTTC. The full variable domain, with the rest looked up from reference TRBV7-6 and TRBJ2-1, is GAGVSQSPRYKVTKRGQDVALRCDPISGHVSLYWYRQALGQGPEFLTYFNYEAQQDKSGLPNDRFSAERPEGSISTLTIQRTEQRDSAMYRCASTARGLVNEQFFGPGTRLTVL.

This sequence joins TRBV7-9 and TRBJ2-3, with D maybe TRBD1 (6 bases). The CDR3 is made up of 14 amino acids. Germline CDR1 and CDR2: SEHNR and FQNEAQ (reference sequence). Trimming removed 3 bases from V and 3 bases from J, with 10 bases in between. The DNA for the CDR3 is TGTGCCAGCAGCTTTCATGGACAGACAGATACGCAGTATTTT. Protein sequence: CASSFHGQTDTQYF.

V and J are TRBV6-1 and TRBJ1-1, with 7 bases fitting TRBD1. Looked up from germline, CDR1 is MNHNS and CDR2 is SASEGT. The CDR3 has 13 amino acids. The V and J ends lost 6 bases and 6 bases, in that order; junction bases with no gene match: 7. The DNA for the CDR3 is TGTGCCAGCAGGGATGGACAGGACGCTGAAGCTTTCTTT. It is translated as CASRDGQDAEAFF.

This clonotype appeared a single time. The chain joins TRBV7-9 to TRBJ1-6; possibly TRBD1 for D (5 bases). Trimming shortened V by 4 bases and J by 8 bases, and 21 bases separated the two germline ends. This CDR3 comprises 17 residues. CDR1 and CDR2 from the germline V gene are SEHNR and FQNEAQ (reference sequence). The CDR3 DNA reads TGTGCCAGCAGCTCCCCTGGCGGATCAGGGAGCGATTCACCCCTCCACTTT. Its protein product is CASSSPGGSGSDSPLHF.

This clonotype was counted only a few times. The chain links TRBV20-1 to TRBJ2-3; TRBD2 matches 9 bases. The ends lost 1 base at V and 1 base at J; junction bases unmatched: 6. The CDR3 has 16 residues. CDR1 is DFQATT, CDR2 SNEGSKA, per germline (reference sequence). The chain's CDR3 is CSARAPGLARTDTQYF. CDR3 nucleotide sequence: TGCAGTGCTAGAGCGCCGGGACTAGCACGCACAGATACGCAGTATTTT.

This clonotype turned up a few times. This chain joins TRBV5-1 and TRBJ2-1, with 7 nucleotides matching TRBD2. After removal of 1 base from V and 5 bases from J, the junction contained 15 bases not matched to a gene. Germline CDR1 and CDR2: SGHRS and YFSETQ. The CDR3 has 18 residues. The CDR3 DNA reads TGCGCCAGCAGCTTGCTCCGAAGCGGGGCCTCAATTCACAATGAGCAGTTCTTC. This translates into CASSLLRSGASIHNEQFF.

The J gene is TRBJ1-2, the V gene TRBV10-3; D might be TRBD1 (6 bases). The germline CDR1 and CDR2 sequences are ENHRY and SYGVKD. This CDR3 has 17 amino acids. V dropped 2 bases and J dropped 5 bases, with 21 bases sitting between them. Here the CDR3 DNA reads TGTGCCATCAGTGAGACAACGTGGCAGGGGAAGAAGTATGGCTACACCTTC. It specifies CAISETTWQGKKYGYTF.

The table lists this clonotype with a few counts. The rearrangement joins TRBV7-9 to TRBJ1-1; possible D gene TRBD1, 6 bases. V lost 2 bases, J lost 0 bases, and 13 bases lay in between. The CDR3 sequence is 16 residues long. Germline V gene data show CDR1 as SEHNR and CDR2 as FQNEAQ (reference sequence). The CDR3 region has the DNA TGTGCCAGCAGCTTACGGGGGCCCCCTGTGAACACTGAAGCTTTCTTT. Amino acids: CASSLRGPPVNTEAFF.

The rearrangement joins TRBV29-1 to TRBJ1-5; 11 positions agree with TRBD1. Germline CDR1 SQVTM, CDR2 ANQGSEA. The CDR3 runs to 13 residues. V trimming: 6 bases; J trimming: 7 bases; junction bases outside the gene matches: 5. The CDR3 region is CSVGDRGEQPQHF. CDR3 DNA sequence: TGCAGCGTCGGGGACAGGGGGGAACAGCCCCAGCATTTT.

The chain is built from TRBV3-1 and TRBJ1-3; 10 bases agree with TRBD1. V lost 0 bases to trimming and J lost 0 bases; unmatched junction nucleotides: 5. Per germline, CDR1 LGHDT and CDR2 YNNKEL (reference sequence). This CDR3 is built from 18 residues. The CDR3 spells CASSQDRGQGTSGNTIYF. The CDR3, as DNA: TGTGCCAGCAGCCAAGATCGGGGACAGGGGACCTCTGGAAACACCATATATTTT.

This clonotype appeared a few times. The chain carries TRBV20-1 and TRBJ1-2; perhaps TRBD1 as D (5 bases). Germline V lookup: CDR1 DFQATT, CDR2 SNEGSKA (reference sequence). The length of the CDR3 is 12 residues. V shed 5 bases and J shed 4 bases, with 11 bases lying between them. The CDR3 DNA reads TGCAGTGCTCCCGACAGATTCTATGGCTACACCTTC. Its translation is CSAPDRFYGYTF.

This clonotype occurred a few times. The genes are TRBV5-1 and TRBJ1-1, with 9 bases aligning to TRBD1. With 4 bases clipped from V and 3 bases from J, the junction kept 7 bases outside the gene matches. This CDR3 contains 15 residues. CDR1 and CDR2 from the germline V gene are SGHRS and YFSETQ. CDR3 DNA: TGCGCCAGCAGCCTAAGGACAGGGGAGTACACTGAAGCTTTCTTT. Protein sequence: CASSLRTGEYTEAFF.

This chain links TRBV6-5 with TRBJ1-2; 7 bases map to TRBD1. V trimming: 9 bases; J trimming: 3 bases; junction bases outside the gene matches: 7. Germline CDR1 MNHEY, CDR2 SVGAGI. The CDR3 totals 13 residues. CDR3 loop: CASKQGSDYGYTF. The CDR3 coding sequence is TGTGCCAGTAAACAGGGGAGCGACTATGGCTACACCTTC.

This clonotype has more than one count but fewer than ten. This sequence joins TRBV6-1 and TRBJ1-5, with 8 positions matching TRBD1. The CDR3 spans 16 residues. Looked up from germline, CDR1 is MNHNS and CDR2 is SASEGT. After removal of 6 bases from V and 3 bases from J, the junction contained 10 bases not matched to a gene. The CDR3 sequence is CASRNLRDRYNQPQHF. CDR3 sequence (DNA): TGTGCCAGCAGAAATCTCCGGGACAGGTACAATCAGCCCCAGCATTTT.

This rearrangement joins TRBV5-1 to TRBJ2-1; 10 nucleotides line up with TRBD2. CDR3 length: 14 amino acids. With 3 bases clipped from V and 8 bases from J, the junction kept 5 bases outside the gene matches. Looked up from germline, CDR1 is SGHRS and CDR2 is YFSETQ. The CDR3 sequence: CASSSGTSVDEQFF. CDR3 nucleotides: TGCGCCAGCAGCTCCGGGACTAGCGTCGATGAGCAGTTCTTC. The full variable domain, rest sourced from reference TRBV5-1 and TRBJ2-1, is KAGVTQTPRYLIKTRGQQVTLSCSPISGHRSVSWYQQTPGQGLQFLFEYFSETQRNKGNFPGRFSGRQFSNSRSEMNVSTLELGDSALYLCASSSGTSVDEQFFGPGTRLTVL.

At least ten counts were recorded for this clonotype. The chain has TRBV6-2 or TRBV6-3 and TRBJ2-5, with TRBD2 as a possible D gene (5 bases). Trimming stripped 7 bases from V and 7 bases from J, with 13 bases between. Germline values: CDR1 MNHEY, CDR2 SVGEGT. The CDR3 runs 12 residues. The CDR3 coding sequence is TGTGCCAGCAATCAACGGGGTTTGACCCAGTACTTC. Protein: CASNQRGLTQYF.

This clonotype was counted a single time. At one of its ends the junction is not consistent with the germline gene, which may arise from a read error. The J gene is TRBJ2-1, the V gene TRBV25-1; D is unresolved. CDR3 length: 11 residues. CDR1 is MGHDK and CDR2 is SYGVNS in the germline V gene. The CDR3 DNA follows: TGTGCCACCAGTGCTAGGAATGAGCAGTTCTTC. Translated, it gives CATSARNEQFF.

The chain combines TRBV29-1 with TRBJ2-4, with a tentative D call TRBD2 (6 bases). Trimming took off 5 bases at V and 4 bases at J, with 12 bases between the two ends. The CDR3 runs to 13 residues. Germline-derived CDR1 and CDR2 are SQVTM and ANQGSEA. CDR3 loop: CSVNVAVKNIQYF. The DNA of the CDR3 is TGCAGCGTTAACGTAGCGGTTAAAAACATTCAGTACTTC.

This clonotype was recorded at least ten times. CDR3 protein: CATSDYTHPTDTQYF. The CDR3 DNA follows: TGTGCCACCAGTGATTACACCCATCCCACAGATACGCAGTATTTT. The chain is built from TRBV24-1 and TRBJ2-3; D not resolved. The CDR3 runs 15 residues. V lost 2 bases and J 2 bases, leaving 10 bases between the germline ends. Germline V gene lookup returns CDR1 KGHDR and CDR2 SFDVKD.

The genes are TRBV29-1 and TRBJ2-5; D is tentatively TRBD1 or TRBD2 (5 bases each). CDR3 length: 12 amino acids. Trimming shortened V by 3 bases and J by 2 bases, and 7 bases separated the two germline ends. Germline values: CDR1 SQVTM, CDR2 ANQGSEA. Here the CDR3 reads CSVEWGQETQYF. The DNA for the CDR3 is TGCAGCGTTGAGTGGGGGCAAGAGACCCAGTACTTC.

A few counts support this clonotype. V gene TRBV4-1 combines with J gene TRBJ2-3; 7 bases fit TRBD1. Per the germline V gene, CDR1 is MGHRA and CDR2 is YSYEKL. The CDR3 runs to 15 residues. Trimming at V came to 1 base and at J to 5 bases, leaving 6 bases not matched to a gene. The CDR3 is CASSQGWTGLDTQYF. The CDR3 region has the DNA TGCGCCAGCAGCCAAGGTTGGACAGGCCTAGATACGCAGTATTTT.